The 7 T cell receptor beta chains below were found in one sample sequenced in a study of blood T cell repertoires in COVID-19. Here immunoSEQ multiplex PCR was the method, and the copy in TCRdb shows in-frame clones only, minus some. The table lists more than 200,000 clones, around four fifths of them singletons. Sequenced: peripheral blood. The receptors come from a man between 60 and 75 years old with acute or convalescent COVID-19.

The chain couples TRBV2 to TRBJ2-5; 8 bases are shared with TRBD1. This CDR3 has 14 amino acids. V was clipped by 6 bases and J by 1 base; unmatched bases: 4. CDR1 and CDR2 (germline): SNHLY, FYNNEI. CDR3 nucleotides: TGTGCCAGCAGGATAACAGGGGGCCAAGAGACCCAGTACTTC. The encoded protein is CASRITGGQETQYF.

As DNA, the CDR3 is TGTGCCAGTAGTATAGTCCGAATCAAGGGAGGGAACACTGAAGCTTTCTTT. Translation: CASSIVRIKGGNTEAFF. The chain combines TRBV19 with TRBJ1-1; D is unclear. The CDR3 consists of 17 residues. Deletions cut 1 base from V and 1 base from J, with 16 bases between. Germline V gene data show CDR1 as LNHDA and CDR2 as SQIVND (reference sequence).

In this sample, this clone turned up once. V usage is TRBV7-8 and J usage is TRBJ2-1; TRBD2 matches 7 bases. Trimming cost V 6 bases and J 7 bases; bases outside gene matches: 12. The CDR3 has 15 residues. CDR1 is SGHVS, CDR2 FQNEAQ, per germline. The DNA of the CDR3 is TGTGCCAGCAGTCTTCTCGGGGGGAGGGTAAATGAGCAGTTCTTC. Translating gives CASSLLGGRVNEQFF.

The rearrangement uses TRBV27 and TRBJ1-4; D is uncertain. The germline V and J ends were trimmed by 0 bases and 2 bases, with 13 bases remaining between them. Germline CDR1 and CDR2: MNHEY and SMNVEV (reference sequence). The CDR3 is 17 amino acids. DNA for the CDR3: TGTGCCAGCAGTTTATCAGTACCTTTCAGGACTAATGAAAAACTGTTTTTT. Amino acids: CASSLSVPFRTNEKLFF.

The chain recombines TRBV4-1 with TRBJ1-6; 10 nucleotides agree with TRBD1. Germline CDR1 reads MGHRA; CDR2 reads YSYEKL. CDR3 length: 21 residues. V lost 4 bases, J lost 1 base, and 16 bases stayed unmatched. CDR3 sequence (DNA): TGCGCCAGCAGCCGAAGCTTTCTGTCCGGGACAGGGGATTCCTATAATTCACCCCTCCACTTT. Protein product: CASSRSFLSGTGDSYNSPLHF.

The rearrangement joins TRBV12-3 or TRBV12-4 to TRBJ1-2; the D gene is possibly TRBD1 (5 bases). Trimming left V 3 bases short and J 6 bases short, with 11 bases between. The CDR3 covers 13 residues. CDR3 sequence: CASSFAGLNGYTF. For the CDR3, the DNA is TGTGCCAGCAGTTTTGCAGGGCTCAATGGCTACACCTTC.

This chain links TRBV18 with TRBJ2-3; 9 positions match TRBD1. The ends lost 3 bases at V and 2 bases at J; junction bases unmatched: 3. This CDR3 has 15 amino acids. Germline V gives CDR1 KGHSH, CDR2 LQKENI. The CDR3 DNA reads as TGTGCCAGCTCACCCGGGGACAGGGTCACAGATACGCAGTATTTT. The encoded protein is CASSPGDRVTDTQYF.